One and the same sample provided the 12 T cell receptor beta chains below, sequenced in a study of T-cell reconstitution after alpha-beta-depleted transplantation in children. A library of TCRbeta sequences, prepared with unique molecular identifiers, was generated. Using its own MiXCR run on the PCR reads, TCRdb lists one record per CDR3 protein. The repertoire holds about 270,000 distinct CDR3 sequences, with 9.9% as singletons. The source was PBMCs from the stem cell graft donor, collected from the stem cell graft. The receptors derive from a human donor who donated a stem cell graft to a child with SCID.

In its sample, this clonotype was seen many times. The CDR3 reads CSVVGATNEKLFF. The CDR3 nucleotides are TGCAGCGTTGTCGGTGCAACTAATGAAAAACTGTTTTTT. This chain links TRBV29-1 with TRBJ1-4; no clear D. The CDR3 consists of 13 residues. Deletions cut 4 bases from V and 0 bases from J, with 6 bases between. The germline V gene has CDR1 SQVTM and CDR2 ANQGSEA.

The chain employs TRBV5-1 and TRBJ1-2, with 9 bases aligning to TRBD1. V shed 0 bases and J 2 bases; nucleotides not matched to a gene: 8. This CDR3 has 17 amino acids. CDR1 is SGHRS, CDR2 YFSETQ, per germline. The CDR3 nucleotides are TGCGCCAGCAGCTTGGATTGGGGGACAGGGAGCAACTATGGCTACACCTTC. Protein product: CASSLDWGTGSNYGYTF.

The CDR3 here is CASSLLPFRGGAGNEQFF. The CDR3 DNA reads as TGCGCCAGCAGCTTGCTCCCGTTTCGCGGGGGGGCGGGGAATGAGCAGTTCTTC. The chain is built from TRBV5-1 and TRBJ2-1; the match to TRBD2 covers 9 bases. Germline trimming cut 1 base from V and 7 bases from J; bases unmatched to any gene: 15. Germline values: CDR1 SGHRS, CDR2 YFSETQ. The length of the CDR3 is 18 residues.

V usage is TRBV6-5 and J usage is TRBJ1-2, with D possibly matching TRBD1 (5 bases). V was cut by 0 bases and J by 6 bases, with 11 bases left in between. Germline loops: CDR1 MNHEY, CDR2 SVGAGI. This CDR3 contains 14 residues. The CDR3 DNA is TGTGCCAGCAGTTACTCGGGCCTACAGGATGGCTACACCTTC. It yields the protein CASSYSGLQDGYTF.

This rearrangement joins TRBV14 to TRBJ2-7; D perhaps matches TRBD2 (5 bases). The length of the CDR3 is 13 residues. Germline V CDR1 and CDR2: SGHDN, FVKESK. Trimming pared 0 bases from V and 7 bases from J, leaving 10 bases between. The CDR3 coding sequence is TGTGCCAGCAGCCAAGAGATCGGCGGGGAGCAGTACTTC. This codes for CASSQEIGGEQYF.

This sequence joins TRBV11-2 and TRBJ2-4; possible D gene TRBD2, 6 bases. Per germline, CDR1 SGHAT and CDR2 FQNNGV. V lost 1 base to trimming and J lost 0 bases, with 19 bases between them. The CDR3 sequence is 19 residues long. The CDR3 loop reads CASSLGLERPALAKNIQYF. The CDR3 DNA sequence: TGTGCCAGCAGCTTAGGACTAGAACGCCCCGCATTAGCCAAAAACATTCAGTACTTC.

The V and J genes are TRBV5-1 and TRBJ2-5; TRBD2 matches 13 bases. V trimming: 4 bases; J trimming: 2 bases; junction bases outside the gene matches: 5. Germline assignment: CDR1 SGHRS and CDR2 YFSETQ. This CDR3 comprises 16 residues. The CDR3 reads CASSGLAGEVQETQYF. The CDR3 region has the DNA TGCGCCAGCAGCGGACTAGCGGGGGAGGTTCAAGAGACCCAGTACTTC.

The rearrangement links TRBV7-2 to TRBJ2-4; 7 bases align to TRBD2. Germline V lookup: CDR1 SGHTA, CDR2 FQGNSA. Trimming cost V 0 bases and J 0 bases; bases outside gene matches: 17. The CDR3 runs 21 residues. The CDR3 nucleotides are TGTGCCAGCAGCTTAGCGTTCTGGCGGGGGATCTCCAAACTAGCCAAAAACATTCAGTACTTC. It yields the protein CASSLAFWRGISKLAKNIQYF.

The chain uses TRBV7-8 and TRBJ2-1; 11 positions match TRBD2. The V and J ends lost 5 bases and 5 bases, in that order; junction bases with no gene match: 8. The CDR3 length is 16 residues. CDR1 is SGHVS, CDR2 FQNEAQ, per germline. The CDR3 DNA is TGTGCCAGCAGCATTAGCGGGGGGGCCAGAAACAATGAGCAGTTCTTC. Translating gives CASSISGGARNNEQFF.

At least ten counts were recorded for this clonotype. The genes are TRBV29-1 and TRBJ2-3; 8 bases are shared with TRBD1. The germline CDR1 and CDR2 sequences are SQVTM and ANQGSEA. CDR3 length: 12 amino acids. V shed 7 bases, J shed 1 base, and the junction held 1 base outside the gene matches. The CDR3 is CSEDRGTDTQYF. The CDR3 nucleotides read TGCAGCGAGGACAGGGGCACAGATACGCAGTATTTT.

The DNA of the CDR3 is TGCAGTGCTATCATTGGGACCCCAATGGTGGGCACTGAAGCTTTCTTT. Its translation: CSAIIGTPMVGTEAFF. The chain is built from TRBV20-1 and TRBJ1-1; a possible D gene is TRBD1 (5 bases). Germline CDR1 is DFQATT and CDR2 is SNEGSKA (reference sequence). Trimming removed 4 bases at V and 4 bases at J, with 22 bases between. The CDR3 contains 16 residues.

The J gene is TRBJ2-5, the V gene TRBV2, with D hard to call. Per the germline V gene, CDR1 is SNHLY and CDR2 is FYNNEI. The V gene lost 1 base and the J gene lost 10 bases, with 4 bases spanning the gap. CDR3 length equals 10 residues. CDR3 residues: CASSEGVQYF. The CDR3 DNA follows: TGTGCCAGCAGTGAAGGGGTCCAGTACTTC.